These 2 T cell receptor beta chains share one sample of origin, sequenced in a study of human T cells and chemical hapten exposure. TCRdb processed the RACE reads anew with MiXCR; each CDR3 protein has one entry. Altogether approximately 400,000 distinct CDR3 sequences are present, 4% to 6% being singletons, with the ten largest covering roughly 2.6%. As for time point: pre-sensitization, week 0. The treatment: therapeutic diphenylcyclopropenone sensitization with weekly scalp DPC. This sample comprised whole blood, obtained in connection with sensitization to the hapten diphenylcyclopropenone (DPC). These receptor sequences come from a woman between 45 and 60 years old with alopecia areata. Some clones in this sample may be carry-over from other donors' samples.

The J gene is TRBJ1-1, the V gene TRBV7-2; no clear D. Between the trimmed V and J ends, which lost 2 bases and 3 bases, there was a span of 10 bases. The CDR3 totals 14 residues. Germline V gene lookup returns CDR1 SGHTA and CDR2 FQGNSA. The CDR3: CASSLHGSDTEAFF. The CDR3 coding sequence is TGTGCCAGCAGCTTACATGGGAGTGACACTGAAGCTTTCTTT.

This clonotype was counted a single time. The genes are TRBV20-1 and TRBJ1-2; 7 nucleotides match TRBD1. V lost 3 bases to trimming and J lost 1 base; unmatched junction nucleotides: 5. Germline V gives CDR1 DFQATT, CDR2 SNEGSKA (reference sequence). The CDR3 spans 14 residues. This CDR3 is CSASLGQSNYGYTF. The CDR3 DNA is TGCAGTGCTAGTCTGGGACAGAGTAACTATGGCTACACCTTC.